This T cell receptor beta chain is from a study of cytomegalovirus exposure and HLA in healthy donors (dated by TCRdb to about 2017). Regarding the complete study: An earlier analysis of approximately 640 of the donors reported about 250 Gb of sequence data and 120 million or so unique TCR beta sequences from some 180 million T cells. An early release covering around 630 HLA-typed donors comprised approximately 300 gigabases of sequencing data and 85 million to 100 million unique TCR sequences. Of the roughly 400 genotyped donors, approximately 80% fell in the genetic ancestry cluster associated with self-reported Caucasian donors. The study aimed to test whether cataloging public T cell receptors could reveal signatures of past pathogen exposure. The study used immunosequencing to profile the T cell repertoires of several hundred subjects and linked those repertoires to cytomegalovirus serostatus. Along with the roughly 700-subject first cohort, a separate validation cohort of around 110 different subjects was used. To predict cytomegalovirus infection status, the study combined high-throughput TCR immunosequencing, statistical association of individual TCRs with disease status, and machine learning. A later analysis re-analyzed previously published TCR beta repertoires from approximately 670 donors and added high-resolution HLA genotyping to study TCR occurrence patterns. Rather than drawing on any new phenotypic data, the later analysis identified candidate immune exposures from TCR beta sequences and the way those sequences occurred across donors. To decide whether each TCR beta V gene segment behaved as functional or pseudogenic, an earlier analysis of some 570 of the donors relied on high-throughput TCR beta sequencing. Donor age, sex, ethnicity and CMV serostatus were compiled alongside the repertoire data. A later genetic analysis took genome-wide SNP genotypes for about three fifths of the 666 donors and used that subset as a discovery cohort. All discovery cohort repertoires had been generated using a single sequencing platform. Class I and class II HLA loci were covered by the typing at four-digit resolution. The number of donors typed differed by locus, with roughly 629-640 for A, B, C, DRB1 and DQB1, around 560 for DQA1, 606 for DPA1, and some 470 for DPB1. Because of strong linkage in the cohort, five DR-DQ haplotypes were treated as single units for association and clustering. Among 398 genotyped donors of the cohort, an average of 235,054 unique TCR beta nucleotide sequences were sequenced per donor, about a sixth of them non-productive. Overall study outcomes, separate from this receptor: In a later analysis, HLA-associated TCR beta chains showed more clonal expansion and lower generation probabilities than non-associated chains that were equally common. A further reported finding was that TCR beta sequences accurately predicted the HLA-A and HLA-B alleles for most subjects in the first cohort. Some IMGT-functional V segments, including TRBV6-2 and TRBV6-3, could not be distinguished by the 87-base-pair reads and were therefore excluded. An association between a missense DCLRE1C variant and V-gene and J-gene trimming of TCR beta chains was found in a later genetic analysis and replicated in an independent cohort. A later analysis found that TCR association rates varied across HLA loci, with DRB1 alleles showing the most associated TCRs and HLA-C alleles the fewest. Linkage disequilibrium might explain the correlated functional status among segregating V segments, but an unknown experimental factor could not be excluded. For the cohort, immune exposure information was limited to CMV serostatus. The study listed 164 TCR beta chains as associated with cytomegalovirus. While some public TCRs were present in many individuals, most TCR sequences turned up only very rarely across donors. A cluster of highly shared sequence variants was judged likely to be a technical artifact of the sequencing pipeline. The earlier analysis of about 600 of the donors excluded 15 to 20 rarely observed V segments, including chromosome 9 orphons, because counts were too low. The cohort was sequenced for TCR beta chains only, and without alpha or paired-chain data the features that could be detected were limited. Because some donors lacked HLA typing at each locus, the association tests relied only on the typed subset. Specific HLA alleles were associated with roughly 16,000 TCR beta sequences at a false discovery rate of 0.05 in a later analysis. A later analysis reported that several top co-occurrence clusters appeared linked to parvovirus B19, influenza, CMV and Epstein-Barr virus. An earlier analysis of approximately 500 of the donors showed that most TCR beta V segments appeared in productive rearrangements either about 87% or about 30% of the time, which broadly matched IMGT annotations. In a later analysis, most CMV-associated TCR beta chains were found to appear HLA-restricted, with HLA associations seemingly driven largely by CMV exposure. Roughly uniform sequencing depth across donors was assumed in presence/absence analyses, although this assumption may not hold. When HLA alleles, especially DR and DQ, strongly co-occurred, TCR associations were difficult to assign to individual alleles. The authors suggested that the approach could potentially be extended to other disease states and immunological phenotypes. Compared with the roughly 700-donor mean, donors in an Asian-associated ancestry cluster had fewer N-insertions in productive TCRs, according to a later genetic analysis. The classifier was reported to diagnose cytomegalovirus status with high specificity and sensitivity in both the original cohort and the validation cohort. A few of the identified cytomegalovirus-associated TCR beta chains were confirmed in vitro to be specific for cytomegalovirus antigens.

In regard to this clone: Its antigen is still unknown. No quality values exist for individual bases; no much larger clone is one base distant.

Receptor libraries were prepared by the immunoSEQ multiplex PCR assay. A mixture of 60 forward primers for TCR Vbeta segments and 13 reverse primers for TCR Jbeta segments was used in the multiplex PCR. The CDR3 region of rearranged TCR beta genes was amplified from genomic DNA by a multiplex PCR assay. Amplified TCR beta libraries were sequenced as 87-base-pair reads on the Illumina HiSeq System. From the authors' description of their analysis: In a later analysis, some 80 million unique TCR beta chains were counted across the roughly 700 repertoires, and roughly 10 million of these chains were shared by at least two donors. Raw reads were error-corrected and collapsed into unique sequences by a nearest-neighbor algorithm in which closely related sequences were merged to remove PCR and sequencing errors. To assign V, D and J gene segments, CDR3 sequences were aligned to IMGT reference sequences. For a sequence to be retained, a match of at least six nucleotides to both a V gene segment and a J gene segment was required. Rearrangements were called productive when the CDR3 lacked stop codons and stayed in frame with V and J; all others were non-productive. CDR3 was defined by IMGT convention, running from the second conserved V-encoded cysteine to the conserved J-encoded phenylalanine. The earlier analysis of roughly 590 of the donors excluded any sequence lacking an unambiguous match to a single V gene segment. An earlier analysis of 587 of the donors called V segments functional above 56.7% productive rearrangements and segregating when the between-donor standard deviation exceeded 5%. A statistical classification framework was developed to diagnose cytomegalovirus status using the catalog of TCR beta chain sequences. A later analysis assigned V and J genes by comparing TCR nucleotide sequences with IMGT/GENE-DB human TR gene sequences. The TCRdist pipeline was used in a later analysis to assign CDR3 sequences and most-parsimonious VDJ recombination scenarios. In a later analysis, each TCR beta chain was defined by its CDR3 amino acid sequence together with its V-gene family, and reads lacking a unique V-gene family were excluded. To address suspected cross-contamination and a sequencing artifact, a later analysis removed some 620 highly shared, low-generation-probability nucleotide sequences. In a later analysis, a clonal expansion index was calculated for each public chain from normalized within-repertoire ranks of inferred template counts. In a later analysis, generation probabilities were computed with a VDJ recombination model fitted to out-of-frame rearrangements, and the resulting probabilities were checked against IGoR. In a later analysis, hypergeometric tests were used to score TCR-TCR, TCR-HLA and TCR-CMV co-occurrence, with a repertoire-size bias correction applied to TCR pairs. To estimate false discovery rates, a later analysis permuted the HLA or CMV assignments 20 times. A later analysis grouped co-occurring TCRs with DBSCAN, adding TCRdist sequence similarity when clustering within HLA-allele-positive subsets. Repertoires with fewer than 30,000 or more than 120,000 public chains, plus five repertoires with anomalous nucleotide sharing, were excluded from co-occurrence clustering. In TCRdb, the immuneACCESS table is reduced to in-frame sequences with V and J assigned. These tables do not hold every clone; where another copy was compared, an unresolved V gene accounts for under half, and the others remain unexplained. V and J calls and clone size are given by that table; D and trimming were obtained from the DNA. In this sample the table shows approximately 140,000 clones, roughly 77% of which occur a single time. Jointly, the top ten make up about 3.1% of the sample.

The cohort comprised fewer than 750 healthy bone marrow donors. Cohort members were all nominally healthy when sampled, although unrecorded immune exposures were likely present. The donor was CMV seronegative and was included in the group of several hundred seronegative cohort members. Every donor gave a peripheral blood sample, and the peripheral blood mononuclear cells from that sample were used for TCR beta sequencing. The Qiagen DNeasy Blood Extraction Kit was used to extract genomic DNA from the blood cell samples. The CDR3 holds 15 amino acids from the cysteine to the phenylalanine. Only the CDR3 DNA is retained, 45 bases long and in frame from the first base. CDR1 and CDR2 are read off the germline V gene as SGHTS and YDEGEE. The V end loses 1 base and the J end loses 0 bases, and a stretch of 9 bases separates them.

What was sequenced was PBMCs. The chain is encoded by TRBV5-8 joined to TRBJ2-3; the D gene assignment is ambiguous. The receptor comes from a female donor in good health and CMV-seronegative. The nucleotide sequence reads as follows: TGTGCCAGCAGCTTGTGGCAGTCTAGCACAGATACGCAGTATTTT. Its amino acids are CASSLWQSSTDTQYF.